This T cell receptor (beta chain) was recovered during a study of identical twins. This clonotype has only a few counts. Germline-derived CDR1 and CDR2 are SGHAT and FQNNGV. The CDR3 has 13 residues. Trimming removed 1 base from V and 9 bases from J, with 10 bases in between. Each CDR3 protein is one row after TCRdb ran MiXCR on the 5' RACE reads. The sample consists of under 300,000 distinct CDR3 sequences, around 8.3% of them appearing once. The same sample was also used in a study of yellow fever vaccine responses in identical twins.

Sequencing used CD8+ T cells sorted from blood. This rearrangement joins TRBV11-2 to TRBJ2-1; tentative D call: TRBD1 (6 bases). The receptor was isolated from a woman aged 18-30 years in good health. CDR3 coding DNA: TGTGCCAGCAGCTTAGGGACAGACCTTGAGCAGTTCTTC. Translating gives CASSLGTDLEQFF.